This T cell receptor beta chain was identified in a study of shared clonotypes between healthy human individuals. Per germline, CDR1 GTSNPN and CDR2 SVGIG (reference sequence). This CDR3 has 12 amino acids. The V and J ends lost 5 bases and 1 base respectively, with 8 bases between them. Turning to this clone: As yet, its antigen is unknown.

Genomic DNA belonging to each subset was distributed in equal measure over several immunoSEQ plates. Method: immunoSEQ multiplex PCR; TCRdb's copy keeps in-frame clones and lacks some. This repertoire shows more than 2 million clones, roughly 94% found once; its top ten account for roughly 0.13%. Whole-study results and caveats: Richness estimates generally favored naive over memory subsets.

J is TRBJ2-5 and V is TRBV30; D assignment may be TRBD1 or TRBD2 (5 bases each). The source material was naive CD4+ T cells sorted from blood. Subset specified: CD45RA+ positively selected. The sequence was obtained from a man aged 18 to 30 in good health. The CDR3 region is CAWDSGQETQYF. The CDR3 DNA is TGTGCCTGGGACAGCGGCCAAGAGACCCAGTACTTC.